This T cell receptor (beta chain) emerged from a study of T-cell memory formation after mild COVID-19. Losses at the gene ends were 6 bases for V and 6 bases for J; bases not matched to a gene: 7. This CDR3 contains 14 residues. Germline CDR1 reads LNHDA; CDR2 reads SQIVND (reference sequence). Via MiXCR, TCRdb re-called the 5' RACE reads, giving one row per CDR3 protein. The sample includes 300,000 to 350,000 distinct CDR3 sequences, approximately 19% of them seen just once. Material for sequencing was PBMCs or a T cell subset sorted from them (not recorded which). The chain is built from TRBV19 and TRBJ1-1, with 10 bases identical to TRBD1. The TCR was taken from a man between 18 and 29 years old who had mild COVID-19 (a few samples of this study predate the infection). Cell type and time point are not known. The CDR3 region is CASSQGDRGAEAFF. CDR3 DNA sequence: TGTGCCAGTAGCCAGGGGGACAGGGGTGCTGAAGCTTTCTTT.